One and the same sample provided the 13 T cell receptor beta chains below, sequenced in a study of blood T cell repertoires in COVID-19. TCRdb's table, derived via immunoSEQ multiplex PCR, lists solely in-frame clones and lacks some. The table records 200,000 to 250,000 clones, nearly 90% of them present only once. The sample was PBMCs or T cells enriched from blood (not recorded which). All receptors derive from a man aged 25 to 40 who had been exposed to COVID-19.

V and J are TRBV5-1 and TRBJ2-7, with a tentative D call TRBD2 (5 bases). V lost 0 bases and J 3 bases, leaving 13 bases between the germline ends. The CDR3 loop spans 15 amino acids. From germline, CDR1 is SGHRS and CDR2 YFSETQ. The CDR3 nucleotides are TGCGCCAGCAGCTTGGAACCCGGGGATGGCTACGAGCAGTACTTC. Translating gives CASSLEPGDGYEQYF.

The chain carries TRBV2 and TRBJ1-1, with 9 bases matching TRBD1. Germline CDR1 and CDR2: SNHLY and FYNNEI. The V gene end was trimmed by 7 bases and the J gene end by 1 base; junction bases not matched to a gene: 13. The CDR3 consists of 17 residues. The CDR3 DNA reads TGTGCCAGCACCCTCTTGGGGACAGGGTTTCGGAACACTGAAGCTTTCTTT. Its protein is CASTLLGTGFRNTEAFF.

The J gene is TRBJ2-5, the V gene TRBV3-1 (or the pseudogene TRBV3-2); 10 bases are shared with TRBD2. CDR1 and CDR2 from the germline V gene are LGHDT and YNNKEL (reference sequence). V dropped 5 bases and J dropped 3; count of bases not matched to a gene: 3. The CDR3 loop spans 14 amino acids. The CDR3 DNA sequence: TGTGCCAGCAGCTGGACTAGCGGCAAAGAGACCCAGTACTTC. Its translation is CASSWTSGKETQYF.

The chain couples TRBV5-8 to TRBJ2-7; D is undetermined. V lost 0 bases, J lost 3 bases, and 10 bases lay in between. The CDR3 is 14 residues long. CDR1 and CDR2 (germline): SGHTS, YDEGEE. The CDR3 protein is CASSLDYGSYEQYF. CDR3 sequence (DNA): TGTGCCAGCAGCTTGGATTATGGCAGCTACGAGCAGTACTTC. The variable domain in full, with the rest retrieved from reference TRBV5-8 and TRBJ2-7, is EAGVTQSPTHLIKTRGQQATLRCSPISGHTSVYWYQQALGLGLQFLLWYDEGEERNRGNFPPRFSGRQFPNYSSELNVNALELEDSALYLCASSLDYGSYEQYFGPGTRLTVT.

The genes are TRBV3-1 (or the pseudogene TRBV3-2) and TRBJ2-1; TRBD1 matches 8 bases. V was pared by 2 bases and J by 2 bases, with 2 bases of the junction left unmatched. The CDR3 extends over 15 amino acids. Per the germline V gene, CDR1 is LGHDT and CDR2 is YNNKEL (reference sequence). The CDR3 is CASSQTTGAYNEQFF. The CDR3 DNA follows: TGTGCCAGCAGCCAAACGACAGGGGCCTACAATGAGCAGTTCTTC.

The chain employs TRBV11-2 and TRBJ1-1, with 9 bases aligning to TRBD1. Germline lookup yields CDR1 SGHAT and CDR2 FQNNGV. The junction had 4 bases not matched to a gene; V was cut back by 7 bases and J by 1 base. CDR3 length: 14 residues. The CDR3: CASTGQGKNTEAFF. CDR3 nucleotides: TGTGCCAGCACAGGACAGGGGAAGAACACTGAAGCTTTCTTT.

The chain uses TRBV7-6 and TRBJ1-2, with 8 nucleotides matching TRBD1. Germline assignment: CDR1 SGHVS and CDR2 FNYEAQ. The CDR3 consists of 17 residues. The J segment lost 4 bases and the V segment lost 1 base, leaving 11 bases of the junction unmatched. The CDR3 bases are TGTGCCAGCAGCTTAGGGGCAGGGGGCGCCTACCTCTATGGCTACACCTTC. Residues: CASSLGAGGAYLYGYTF.

This chain uses TRBV11-2 with TRBJ2-7, with a weak D call TRBD1 (6 bases). CDR1 is SGHAT, CDR2 FQNNGV, per germline. Deletions cut 1 base from V and 5 bases from J, with 12 bases between. The CDR3 extends over 14 amino acids. CDR3 nucleotides: TGTGCCAGCAGCTTAGCTGGGGGCTTCCACGAGCAGTACTTC. Protein: CASSLAGGFHEQYF. Complete variable domain (other parts from reference TRBV11-2 and TRBJ2-7): EAGVAQSPRYKIIEKRQSVAFWCNPISGHATLYWYQQILGQGPKLLIQFQNNGVVDDSQLPKDRFSAERLKGVDSTLKIQPAKLEDSAVYLCASSLAGGFHEQYFGPGTRLTVT.

The chain links TRBV3-1 (or the pseudogene TRBV3-2) to TRBJ2-5; 8 nucleotides align to TRBD2. Germline CDR1 LGHDT, CDR2 YNNKEL (reference sequence). V lost 2 bases to trimming and J lost 5 bases; unmatched junction nucleotides: 7. This CDR3 is 15 amino acids long. The CDR3 is CASSQYRRGGETQYF. CDR3 nucleotides: TGTGCCAGCAGCCAATATCGCCGGGGGGGGGAGACCCAGTACTTC.

This clone was found a few times. V is TRBV7-2 and J is TRBJ2-2; TRBD1 is a possible D gene (6 bases). Trimming removed 6 bases at V and 5 bases at J, with 16 bases between. CDR1 and CDR2 from the germline V gene are SGHTA and FQGNSA. The length of the CDR3 is 15 residues. The CDR3 loop is CASRWTQGGTGELFF. CDR3 in DNA: TGTGCCAGCAGATGGACCCAAGGGGGAACCGGGGAGCTGTTTTTT.

The chain couples TRBV30 to TRBJ1-5; 7 bases are a match to TRBD1. Germline V gene lookup returns CDR1 GTSNPN and CDR2 SVGIG (reference sequence). CDR3 length: 13 residues. With V trimmed by 8 bases and J by 3 bases, 7 bases remained unmatched. The CDR3 nucleotides are TGTGCCCTGGCCAGGGGGGACAATCAGCCCCAGCATTTT. It specifies CALARGDNQPQHF.

The rearrangement links TRBV18 to TRBJ2-7; 7 positions agree with TRBD1. The CDR3 totals 16 residues. J gave up 1 base and V 2 bases, and 8 bases lay outside the gene matches. CDR1 is KGHSH, CDR2 LQKENI, per germline. DNA of the CDR3: TGTGCCAGCTCACCAATCCCCGACAGGGCATCCTACGAGCAGTACTTC. It codes for CASSPIPDRASYEQYF.

The rearrangement joins TRBV6-1 to TRBJ2-5; TRBD2 agrees at 8 bases. Germline CDR1 MNHNS, CDR2 SASEGT. With V trimmed by 0 bases and J by 5 bases, 5 bases remained unmatched. This CDR3 comprises 15 residues. CDR3 residues: CASSEAAGGSETQYF. CDR3 sequence (DNA): TGTGCCAGCAGTGAAGCGGCGGGGGGATCGGAGACCCAGTACTTC.